This T cell receptor (beta chain) came from a study of T cell repertoires in cytomegalovirus infection. This clonotype was observed a handful of times. The antigen remains unidentified. MiXCR, run by TCRdb on the reads, gives a single entry per CDR3 protein. The data contain hundreds of thousands of distinct CDR3 sequences, roughly a third of them singletons. Trimming cost V 1 base and J 16 bases, with 14 bases left between them. The CDR3 consists of 13 residues. Material: cultured CD8+ T cells from PBMCs, obtained from culture after CMV antigen stimulation. The chain combines TRBV12-3 or TRBV12-4 with TRBJ1-6, with D possibly matching TRBD1 (6 bases). The origin of this receptor is a human donor in good health (CMV status not recorded). Some clones in this sample may be carry-over from other donors' samples. CDR3 sequence reads: CASSLVGAGSLHF. Here the CDR3 DNA reads TGTGCCAGCAGTTTAGTGGGGGCAGGGAGTCTCCACTTT.